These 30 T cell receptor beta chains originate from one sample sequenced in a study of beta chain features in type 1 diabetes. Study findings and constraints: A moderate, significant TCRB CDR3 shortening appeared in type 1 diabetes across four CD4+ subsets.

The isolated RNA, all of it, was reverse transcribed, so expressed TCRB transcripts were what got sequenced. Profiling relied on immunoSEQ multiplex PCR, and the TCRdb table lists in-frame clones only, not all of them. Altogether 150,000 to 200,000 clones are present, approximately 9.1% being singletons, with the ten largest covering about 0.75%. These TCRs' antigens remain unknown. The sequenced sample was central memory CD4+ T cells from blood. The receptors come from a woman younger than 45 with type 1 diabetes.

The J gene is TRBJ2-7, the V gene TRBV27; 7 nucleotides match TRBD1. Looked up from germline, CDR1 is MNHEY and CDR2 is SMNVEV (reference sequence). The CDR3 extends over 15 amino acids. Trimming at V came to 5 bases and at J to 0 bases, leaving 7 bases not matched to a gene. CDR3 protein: CASSPLQGNSYEQYF. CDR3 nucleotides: TGTGCCAGCAGTCCCCTACAGGGGAACTCCTACGAGCAGTACTTC.

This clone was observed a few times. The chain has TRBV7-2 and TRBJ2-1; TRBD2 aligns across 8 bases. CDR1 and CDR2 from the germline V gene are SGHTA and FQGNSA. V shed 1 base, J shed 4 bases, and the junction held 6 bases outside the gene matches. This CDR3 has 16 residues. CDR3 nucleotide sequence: TGTGCCAGCAGCTTAGTATCAAGCGGGAGTTACAATGAGCAGTTCTTC. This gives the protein CASSLVSSGSYNEQFF.

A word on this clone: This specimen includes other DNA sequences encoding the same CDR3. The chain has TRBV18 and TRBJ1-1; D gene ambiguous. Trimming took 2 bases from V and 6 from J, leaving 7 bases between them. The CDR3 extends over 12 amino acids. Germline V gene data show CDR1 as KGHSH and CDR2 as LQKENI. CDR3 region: CASSPSTAEAFF. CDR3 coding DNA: TGTGCCAGCTCACCATCTACCGCTGAAGCTTTCTTT.

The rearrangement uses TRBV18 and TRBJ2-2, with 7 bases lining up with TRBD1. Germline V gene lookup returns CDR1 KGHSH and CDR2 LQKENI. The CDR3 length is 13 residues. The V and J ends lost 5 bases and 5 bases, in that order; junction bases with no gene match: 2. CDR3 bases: TGTGCCAGCTCAACGACAGGGACCGGGGAGCTGTTTTTT. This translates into CASSTTGTGELFF.

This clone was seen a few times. The CDR3 spells CASSWSGTSGDTQYF. As DNA, the CDR3 is TGTGCCAGCAGCTGGTCCGGGACTAGCGGAGATACGCAGTATTTT. J is TRBJ2-3 and V is TRBV7-9; 11 nucleotides agree with TRBD2. The CDR3 consists of 15 residues. V lost 4 bases, J lost 5 bases, and 5 bases stayed unmatched. The V gene's germline CDR1 is SEHNR and CDR2 FQNEAQ (reference sequence).

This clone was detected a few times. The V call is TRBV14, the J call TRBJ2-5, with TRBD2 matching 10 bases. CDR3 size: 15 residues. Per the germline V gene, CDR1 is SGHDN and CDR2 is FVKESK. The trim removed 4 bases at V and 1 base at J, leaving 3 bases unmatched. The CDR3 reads CASSPGLAVQETQYF. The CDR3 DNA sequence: TGTGCCAGCAGCCCTGGACTAGCGGTCCAAGAGACCCAGTACTTC.

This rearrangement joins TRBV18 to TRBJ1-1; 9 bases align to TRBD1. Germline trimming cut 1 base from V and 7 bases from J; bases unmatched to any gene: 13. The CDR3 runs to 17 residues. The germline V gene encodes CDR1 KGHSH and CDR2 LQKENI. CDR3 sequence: CASSPRAAGTGSGEAFF. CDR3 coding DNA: TGTGCCAGCTCACCACGGGCGGCTGGGACAGGGAGTGGTGAAGCTTTCTTT.

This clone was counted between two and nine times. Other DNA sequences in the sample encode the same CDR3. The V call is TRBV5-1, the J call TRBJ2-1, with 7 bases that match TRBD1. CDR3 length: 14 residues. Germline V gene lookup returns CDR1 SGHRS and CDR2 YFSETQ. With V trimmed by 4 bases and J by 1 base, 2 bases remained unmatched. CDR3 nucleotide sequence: TGCGCCAGCAGCCCGGGACAGTCCTACAATGAGCAGTTCTTC. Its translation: CASSPGQSYNEQFF.

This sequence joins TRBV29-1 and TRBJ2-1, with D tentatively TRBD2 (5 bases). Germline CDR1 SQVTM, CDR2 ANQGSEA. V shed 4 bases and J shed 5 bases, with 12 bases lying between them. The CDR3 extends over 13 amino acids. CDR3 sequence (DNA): TGCAGCGTTGCGGGAATCGCCGACAATGAGCAGTTCTTC. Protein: CSVAGIADNEQFF.

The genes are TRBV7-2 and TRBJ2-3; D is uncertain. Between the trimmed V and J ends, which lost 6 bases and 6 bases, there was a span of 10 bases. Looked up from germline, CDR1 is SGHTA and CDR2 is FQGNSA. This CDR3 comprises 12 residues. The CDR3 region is CASSSVRDTQYF. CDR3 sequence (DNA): TGTGCCAGCAGTTCCGTTCGGGATACGCAGTATTTT.

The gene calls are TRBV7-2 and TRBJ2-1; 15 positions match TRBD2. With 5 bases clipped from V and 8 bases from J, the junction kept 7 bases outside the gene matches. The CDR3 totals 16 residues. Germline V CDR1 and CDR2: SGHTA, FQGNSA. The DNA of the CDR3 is TGTGCCAGCAGCCTCCTGGGACTAGCGGGAGGCCATGAGCAGTTCTTC. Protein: CASSLLGLAGGHEQFF.

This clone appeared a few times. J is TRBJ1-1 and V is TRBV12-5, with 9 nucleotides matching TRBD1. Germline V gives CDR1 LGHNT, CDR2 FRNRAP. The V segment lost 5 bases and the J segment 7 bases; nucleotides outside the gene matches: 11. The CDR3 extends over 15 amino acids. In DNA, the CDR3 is TGTGCTAGTGGTCTGGGACAGGGCCGAGAGTTTGAAGCTTTCTTT. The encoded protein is CASGLGQGREFEAFF.

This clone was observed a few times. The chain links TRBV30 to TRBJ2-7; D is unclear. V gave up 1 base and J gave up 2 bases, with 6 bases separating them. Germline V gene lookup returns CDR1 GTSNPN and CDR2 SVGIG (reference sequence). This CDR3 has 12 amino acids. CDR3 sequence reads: CAWSGATYEQYF. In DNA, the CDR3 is TGTGCCTGGAGTGGCGCTACCTACGAGCAGTACTTC.

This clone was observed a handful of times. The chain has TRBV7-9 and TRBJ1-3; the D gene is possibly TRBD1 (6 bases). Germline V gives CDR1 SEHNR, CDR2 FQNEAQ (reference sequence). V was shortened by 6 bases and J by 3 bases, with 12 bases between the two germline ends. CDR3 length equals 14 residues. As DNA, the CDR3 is TGTGCCAGCAGTTTTACAGGGTTTGGAAACACCATATATTTT. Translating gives CASSFTGFGNTIYF. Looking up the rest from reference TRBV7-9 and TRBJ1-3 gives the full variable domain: DTGVSQNPRHKITKRGQNVTFRCDPISEHNRLYWYRQTLGQGPEFLTYFQNEAQLEKSRLLSDRFSAERPKGSFSTLEIQRTEQGDSAMYLCASSFTGFGNTIYFGEGSWLTVV.

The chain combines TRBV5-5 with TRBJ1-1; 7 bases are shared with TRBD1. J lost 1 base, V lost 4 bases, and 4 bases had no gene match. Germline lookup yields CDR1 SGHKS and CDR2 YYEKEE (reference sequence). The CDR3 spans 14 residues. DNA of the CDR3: TGTGCCAGCAGCCAAGGGGGCGCGAACACTGAAGCTTTCTTT. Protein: CASSQGGANTEAFF.

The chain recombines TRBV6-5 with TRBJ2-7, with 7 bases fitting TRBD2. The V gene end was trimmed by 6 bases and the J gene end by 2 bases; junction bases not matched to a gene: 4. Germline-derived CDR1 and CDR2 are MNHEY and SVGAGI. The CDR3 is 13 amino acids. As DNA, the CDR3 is TGTGCCAGCAGCCACGGACTAGCCTACGAGCAGTACTTC. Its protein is CASSHGLAYEQYF.

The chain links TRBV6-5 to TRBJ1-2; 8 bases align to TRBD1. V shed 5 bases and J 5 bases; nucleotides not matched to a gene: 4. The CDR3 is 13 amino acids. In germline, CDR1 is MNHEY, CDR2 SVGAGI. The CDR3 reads CASSVRQGYGYTF. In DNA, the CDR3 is TGTGCCAGCAGTGTCCGACAGGGGTATGGCTACACCTTC.

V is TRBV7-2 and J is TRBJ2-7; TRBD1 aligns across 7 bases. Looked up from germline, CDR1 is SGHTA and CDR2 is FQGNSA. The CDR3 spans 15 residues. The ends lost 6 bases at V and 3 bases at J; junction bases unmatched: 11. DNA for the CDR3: TGTGCCAGCAGATCCCGGGTAGGGGGCGGCTACGAGCAGTACTTC. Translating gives CASRSRVGGGYEQYF. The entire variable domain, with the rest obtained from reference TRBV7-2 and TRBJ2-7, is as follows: GAGVSQSPSNKVTEKGKDVELRCDPISGHTALYWYRQSLGQGLEFLIYFQGNSAPDKSGLPSDRFSAERTGGSVSTLTIQRTQQEDSAVYLCASRSRVGGGYEQYFGPGTRLTVT.

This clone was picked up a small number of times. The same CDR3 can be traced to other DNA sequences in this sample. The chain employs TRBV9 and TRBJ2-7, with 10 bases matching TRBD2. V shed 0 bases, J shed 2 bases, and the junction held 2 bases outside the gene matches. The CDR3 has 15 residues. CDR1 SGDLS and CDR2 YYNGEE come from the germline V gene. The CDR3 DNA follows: TGTGCCAGCAGCGTAGGACTAGCGGGCGCCTACGAGCAGTACTTC. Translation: CASSVGLAGAYEQYF.

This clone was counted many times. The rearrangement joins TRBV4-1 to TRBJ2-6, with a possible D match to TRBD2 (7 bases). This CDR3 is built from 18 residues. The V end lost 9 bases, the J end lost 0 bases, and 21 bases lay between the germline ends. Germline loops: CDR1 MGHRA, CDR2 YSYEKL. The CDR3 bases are TGCGCCAGTGAGATTATGGGGGGGCGAGTCTCTGGGGCCAACGTCCTGACTTTC. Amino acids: CASEIMGGRVSGANVLTF.

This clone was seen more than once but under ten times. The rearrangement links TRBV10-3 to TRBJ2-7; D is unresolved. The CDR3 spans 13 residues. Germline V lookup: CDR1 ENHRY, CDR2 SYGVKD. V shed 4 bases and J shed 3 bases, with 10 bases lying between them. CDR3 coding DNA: TGTGCCATCAGTGCCAGTCCAGGCTACGAGCAGTACTTC. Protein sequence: CAISASPGYEQYF.

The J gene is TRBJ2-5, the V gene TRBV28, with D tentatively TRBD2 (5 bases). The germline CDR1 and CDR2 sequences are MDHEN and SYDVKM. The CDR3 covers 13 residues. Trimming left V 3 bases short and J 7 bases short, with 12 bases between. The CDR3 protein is CASSFGPRGTQYF. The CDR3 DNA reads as TGTGCCAGCAGTTTTGGTCCCCGGGGGACCCAGTACTTC.

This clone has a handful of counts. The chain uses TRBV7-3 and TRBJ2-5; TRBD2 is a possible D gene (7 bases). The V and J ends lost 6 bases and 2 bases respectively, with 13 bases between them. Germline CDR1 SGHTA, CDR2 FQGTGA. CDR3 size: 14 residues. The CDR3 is CASSRGGIQETQYF. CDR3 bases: TGTGCCAGCAGTAGGGGGGGGATACAAGAGACCCAGTACTTC.

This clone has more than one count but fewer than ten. As DNA, the CDR3 is TGTGCCAGCAGCTGGGGGGACACTGAAGCTTTCTTT. Its protein product is CASSWGDTEAFF. The rearrangement uses TRBV7-2 and TRBJ1-1, with TRBD1 as a possible D gene (5 bases). In germline, CDR1 is SGHTA, CDR2 FQGNSA. V was shortened by 4 bases and J by 3 bases, with 6 bases between the two germline ends. The CDR3 loop spans 12 amino acids.

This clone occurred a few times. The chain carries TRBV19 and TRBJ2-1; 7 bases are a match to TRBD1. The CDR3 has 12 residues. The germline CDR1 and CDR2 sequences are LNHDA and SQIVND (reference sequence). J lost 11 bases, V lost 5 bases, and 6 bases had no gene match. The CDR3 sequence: CASSLETGKQFF. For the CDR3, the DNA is TGTGCCAGTAGTTTGGAGACAGGGAAGCAGTTCTTC.

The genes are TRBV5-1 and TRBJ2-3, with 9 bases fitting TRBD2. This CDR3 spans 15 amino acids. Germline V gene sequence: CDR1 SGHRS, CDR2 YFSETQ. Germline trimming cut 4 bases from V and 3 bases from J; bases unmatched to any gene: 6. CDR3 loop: CASSTLSGRTDTQYF. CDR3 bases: TGCGCCAGCAGCACGCTTAGCGGGAGAACAGATACGCAGTATTTT.

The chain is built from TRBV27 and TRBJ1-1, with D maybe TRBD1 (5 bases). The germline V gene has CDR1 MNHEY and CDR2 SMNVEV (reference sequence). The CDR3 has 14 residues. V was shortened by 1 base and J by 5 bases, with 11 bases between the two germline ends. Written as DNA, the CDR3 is TGTGCCAGCAGTTTATTTCGGGGGAGAACTGAAGCTTTCTTT. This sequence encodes CASSLFRGRTEAFF.

For the CDR3, the DNA is TGTGCCATCGGACAGCCTGCCGGTGAGACCCAGTACTTC. Its translation: CAIGQPAGETQYF. This sequence joins TRBV7-2 and TRBJ2-5, with D possibly TRBD1 on 6 matching bases. The germline V gene has CDR1 SGHTA and CDR2 FQGNSA. The CDR3 covers 13 residues. The V end was cut by 10 bases, the J end by 5 bases, with 17 bases between.

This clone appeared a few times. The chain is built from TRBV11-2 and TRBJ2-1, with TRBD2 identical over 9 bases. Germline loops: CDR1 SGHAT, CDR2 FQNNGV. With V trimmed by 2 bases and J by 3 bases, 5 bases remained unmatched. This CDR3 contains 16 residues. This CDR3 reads CASSLSSGIDYNEQFF. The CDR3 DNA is TGTGCCAGCAGCTTATCTAGCGGGATTGACTACAATGAGCAGTTCTTC. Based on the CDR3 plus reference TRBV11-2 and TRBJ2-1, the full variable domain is EAGVAQSPRYKIIEKRQSVAFWCNPISGHATLYWYQQILGQGPKLLIQFQNNGVVDDSQLPKDRFSAERLKGVDSTLKIQPAKLEDSAVYLCASSLSSGIDYNEQFFGPGTRLTVL.

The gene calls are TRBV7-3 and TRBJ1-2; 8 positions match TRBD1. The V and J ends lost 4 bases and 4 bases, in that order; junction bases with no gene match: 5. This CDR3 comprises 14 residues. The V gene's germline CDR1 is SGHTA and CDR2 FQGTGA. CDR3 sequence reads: CASSSNGQGYGYTF. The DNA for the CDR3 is TGTGCCAGCAGCTCGAACGGACAGGGCTATGGCTACACCTTC.